This is a list of T cell receptor beta chains from one sample in a study of metastatic and nonmetastatic thyroid tumors. TCRdb recomputed clones from the PCR reads via MiXCR. The sample contains around 40,000 clones, about 18% of which appear only once. Material: blood. The receptors were gathered from a male donor with papillary thyroid cancer or a benign thyroid nodule (not recorded which). Some clones in this sample may be carry-over from other donors' samples. CDR3s include the opening cysteine and the closing phenylalanine or tryptophan. Each record gives: J gene, D gene, clone size, V gene, CDR3 DNA, CDR3 protein. The D gene is left open where the match is weak. Expanded clones get a size class; other rows say once, few or many, or leave the size out.

TRBJ2-1	.	.	TRBV11-2	TGTGCCAGCAGCTTAGTCGAGGGGTTGGGTGAGCAGTTCTTC	CASSLVEGLGEQFF
TRBJ2-7	TRBD2	.	TRBV11-1	TGTGCCAGCAGCTTAGGAGGGGTGGCTAGCGGCCGGTACGAGCATTACTTC	CASSLGGVASGRYEHYF
TRBJ1-6	.	many	TRBV10-2	TGCGCCAGCAACAGCCGCATCGATTCACCCCTCCACTTT	CASNSRIDSPLHF
TRBJ1-5	TRBD1	many	TRBV7-6	TGTGCCAGCAGCCCCGGACAGGGAGGCAATCAGCCCCAGCATTTT	CASSPGQGGNQPQHF
TRBJ2-5	TRBD2	few	TRBV27	TGTGCCAGCAGTCGCCGGGAGGGAGAGACCCAGTACTTC	CASSRREGETQYF
TRBJ2-1	TRBD2	few	TRBV6-1	TGTGCCAGCATGTGGGCTAGCGGGGGGGCCGTGAATGAGCAGTTCTTC	CASMWASGGAVNEQFF
TRBJ2-7	.	many	TRBV20-1	TGCAGTGCTAGAGACGGCAGGGGGGACGAGCAGTACTTC	CSARDGRGDEQYF
TRBJ1-2	.	.	TRBV9	TGTGCCAGCAGCCAAGGCCAGTATGGCTACACCTTC	CASSQGQYGYTF
TRBJ2-1	.	.	TRBV4-2	TGTGCCACCAGCCAATCCGAGGGGTCGAACTCGGGTGAGCAGCTCTTC	CATSQSEGSNSGEQLF
TRBJ2-3	TRBD1	.	TRBV6-1	TGTGCCAGCAGTGTTTCCGGTACAGGGGGCTTAGATACGCAGTATTTT	CASSVSGTGGLDTQYF
TRBJ1-1	.	few	TRBV6-1	TGTGCCAGCCTGGGCCGCGAGAACACTGAAGCTTTCTTT	CASLGRENTEAFF
TRBJ2-7	TRBD2	.	TRBV7-8	TGTGCCAGCAGCTTTCTAGCGGGAGAAGCCTCATACGAGCAGTACTTC	CASSFLAGEASYEQYF
TRBJ2-7	.	many	TRBV5-1	TGCGCCAGCAGCTTGTGGTTACGGGACGAGCAGTACTTC	CASSLWLRDEQYF
TRBJ1-3	.	many	TRBV9	TGTGCCAGCAGCGTAGGTCCCGGCGGGGGAAACACCATATATTTT	CASSVGPGGGNTIYF
TRBJ1-1	.	many	TRBV6-1	TGTGCCAGCAGTCTGACGTCAATCAACACTGAAGCTTTCTTT	CASSLTSINTEAFF
TRBJ2-1	TRBD2	.	TRBV5-1	TGCGCCAGCAGCCATAGCGGGAGAGACAATGAGCAGTTCTTC	CASSHSGRDNEQFF
TRBJ2-3	TRBD2	many	TRBV9	TGTGCCAGCAGCCCTAGCGGGGTCGCGACAGATACGCAGTATTTT	CASSPSGVATDTQYF
TRBJ1-5	.	many	TRBV6-1	TGTGCCAGCACCAACACACAACCGAATCAGCCCCAGCATTTT	CASTNTQPNQPQHF
TRBJ2-1	.	many	TRBV19	TGTGCCAGTACCGAGGAAGGGTCCAGCTCCTACAATGAGCAGTTCTTC	CASTEEGSSSYNEQFF
TRBJ2-1	TRBD1	many	TRBV24-1	TGCGCCACCAACAAGCGACAGGGTGAGGAGCAGTTCTTC	CATNKRQGEEQFF
TRBJ1-1	.	many	TRBV7-2	TGTGCCAGCAGCTTAGCGTTTGAGAACACTGAAGCTTTCTTT	CASSLAFENTEAFF
TRBJ2-3	TRBD2	many	TRBV11-2	TGTGCCAGCAGCTGGGGACTAGCGGGGGGGAATACGCAGTATTTT	CASSWGLAGGNTQYF
TRBJ2-7	TRBD2	many	TRBV19	TGTGCCAGTAGTAAGGGACTAGCGGTCGAGCAGTACTTC	CASSKGLAVEQYF
TRBJ2-1	TRBD2	.	TRBV14	TGTGCCAGCAGTCAAAGATATGGTCCTAGCGGGAGTGCCGGCAATGAGCAGTTCTTC	CASSQRYGPSGSAGNEQFF
TRBJ2-7	.	.	TRBV11-2	TGTGCCAACAGCCTGTCGGGGGTCGGCGACGAGCAGTACTTC	CANSLSGVGDEQYF
TRBJ1-3	TRBD1	.	TRBV20-1	TGCAGTGCCGCCGGACAGGGAGGAAACACCATATATTTT	CSAAGQGGNTIYF
TRBJ2-7	.	medium-sized	TRBV19	TGTGCCAGTACACCGACAGGAGGAAGCTCCTACGAGCAGTACTTC	CASTPTGGSSYEQYF
TRBJ2-1	TRBD2	many	TRBV4-1	TGCGCCAGCAGCCAAGAAGGCGGGAGTAGCCTTTACAATGAGCAGTTCTTC	CASSQEGGSSLYNEQFF
TRBJ1-1	.	many	TRBV15	TGTGCCACCAGCTACTCAGGGCCTGGCACTGAAGCTTTCTTT	CATSYSGPGTEAFF
TRBJ1-5	.	.	TRBV6-5	TGTGCCAGCAGTTATTATGAGGGGAACAATCAGCCCCAGCATTTT	CASSYYEGNNQPQHF
TRBJ2-5	.	many	TRBV9	TGTGCCAGCAGCGCACTGACAGGCCAAGAGACCCAGTACTTC	CASSALTGQETQYF
TRBJ1-5	.	.	TRBV27	TGTGCCAGCAGTTCAGGCGCGGGGGTTGGTCCCCAGCATTTT	CASSSGAGVGPQHF
TRBJ2-7	.	.	TRBV20-1	TGCAGTGCTAGCCCAGAAGCCTACGAGCAGTACTTC	CSASPEAYEQYF
TRBJ2-5	TRBD2	many	TRBV6-1	TGTGCCAGCAAGGGACTAGCGGGGGGGCAGGGGGAGACCCAGTACTTC	CASKGLAGGQGETQYF
TRBJ2-5	TRBD2	few	TRBV27	TGTGCCAGCAGTTTATTCGGGGTGGGGACTAGCGGGGGTGGAGAGACCCAGTACTTC	CASSLFGVGTSGGGETQYF
TRBJ2-5	TRBD2	many	TRBV20-1	TGCAGTGCTCCCACACGCGGACTGGGAGGGAGGTGGGACCAAGAGACCCAGTACTTC	CSAPTRGLGGRWDQETQYF
TRBJ1-5	.	few	TRBV28	TGTGCCAGCAGTTTGGTAACTGGTGGGGACAATCAGCCCCAGCATTTT	CASSLVTGGDNQPQHF
TRBJ1-6	.	many	TRBV7-6	TGTGCCAGCAGCGAATCCAGGAGCTCCTATAATTCACCCCTCCACTTT	CASSESRSSYNSPLHF
TRBJ2-5	TRBD2	once	TRBV7-9	TGTGCTATCAGCTTAGCGGGAGGGGGAACCCAGTACTTC	CAISLAGGGTQYF
TRBJ2-1	TRBD2	medium-sized	TRBV6-2/TRBV6-3	TGTGCCAGCAGTGGGGGGACTAGCCGAAAAAATGAGCAGTTCTTC	CASSGGTSRKNEQFF
TRBJ2-3	.	many	TRBV27	TGTGCCAGCAGTTTAGGTAGAGGCGGGGGCACAGATACGCAGTATTTT	CASSLGRGGGTDTQYF
TRBJ2-7	TRBD1	large	TRBV5-1	TGCGCCAGCAGCTTTCGATGGGACAGTAGGGACGAGCAGTACTTC	CASSFRWDSRDEQYF
TRBJ2-7	TRBD2	few	TRBV10-2	TGCGCCAGCATCCAAACGATATCGGGAGGGCCTAGCGAGCAGTACTTC	CASIQTISGGPSEQYF
TRBJ2-1	.	many	TRBV4-1	TGCGCCAGCAGCCAAGATCCCCGGGAGCCAGACAATGAGCAGTTCTTC	CASSQDPREPDNEQFF
TRBJ1-6	.	many	TRBV4-1	TGCGCCAGCAGCCAAGAAGTACAGTTTAATTCACCCCTCCACTTT	CASSQEVQFNSPLHF
TRBJ2-3	TRBD1	many	TRBV20-1	TGCAGTGCTACAAGTGGGGGACAGGTGGATGAATATGGCACAGATACGCAGTATTTT	CSATSGGQVDEYGTDTQYF